This TCR beta chain was captured in a study of cytomegalovirus exposure and HLA in healthy donors. Whole-study context: From about 180 million T cells, an earlier analysis saw 117 million unique TCR beta sequences. Findings and caveats of the study: A later analysis linked a missense variant in DCLRE1C to the trimming of TCR beta V and J genes. Most TCR sequences were uncommon, yet certain public TCRs appeared in many donors.

In the case of this clone: Its antigen is currently unknown.

The length of the CDR3 is 15 residues. J was trimmed by 2 bases and V by 4 bases; bases with no gene match: 5. The germline CDR1 and CDR2 sequences are SGDLS and YYNGEE. The PCR used 60 Vbeta and 13 Jbeta primers. The repertoire was sequenced with immunoSEQ multiplex PCR; TCRdb's copy has only in-frame clones and lacks some. Of roughly 100,000 clones listed, approximately 80% are singletons. The chain carries TRBV9 and TRBJ2-7, with 11 nucleotides matching TRBD1. Sample: PBMCs. The clonotype originates from a young man in good health and CMV-seropositive. The CDR3 DNA sequence: TGTGCCAGCAGCCCTAGGACAGGGGGCCCCTACGAGCAGTACTTC. This translates into CASSPRTGGPYEQYF. The full variable domain, in which reference TRBV9 and TRBJ2-7 provide the parts outside the CDR3, is DSGVTQTPKHLITATGQRVTLRCSPRSGDLSVYWYQQSLDQGLQFLIQYYNGEERAKGNILERFSAQQFPDLHSELNLSSLELGDSALYFCASSPRTGGPYEQYFGPGTRLTVT.